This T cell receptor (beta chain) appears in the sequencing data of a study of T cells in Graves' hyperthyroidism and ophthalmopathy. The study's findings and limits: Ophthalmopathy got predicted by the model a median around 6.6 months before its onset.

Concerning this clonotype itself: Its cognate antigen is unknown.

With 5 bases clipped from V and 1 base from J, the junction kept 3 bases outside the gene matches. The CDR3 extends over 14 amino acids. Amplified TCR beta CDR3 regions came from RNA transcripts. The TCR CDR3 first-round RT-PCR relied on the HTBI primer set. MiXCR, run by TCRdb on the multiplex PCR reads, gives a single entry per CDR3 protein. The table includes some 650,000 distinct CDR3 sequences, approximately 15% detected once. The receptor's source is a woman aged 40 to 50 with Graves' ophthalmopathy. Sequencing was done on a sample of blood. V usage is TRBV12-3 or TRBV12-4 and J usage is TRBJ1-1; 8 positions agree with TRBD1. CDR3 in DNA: TGTGCCAGCAGTGTAGGGACAGGGAACACTGAAGCTTTCTTT. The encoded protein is CASSVGTGNTEAFF.